What follows is one TCR beta chain and its context. The target of this receptor is not known. CDR1 MDHEN and CDR2 SYDVKM are derived from the germline V gene. V is trimmed back by 4 bases and J by 4 bases, and the junction contains 2 bases that no gene match accounts for. The CDR3 spans 13 residues, from the cysteine through the phenylalanine. The DNA shown is the 39-base CDR3, in frame from base 1. The cohort was made up of approximately 670 healthy bone marrow donors. All cohort members were sampled while nominally healthy, although unrecorded immune exposures were likely present. The donor tested CMV seropositive, placing the donor among the approximately 290 seropositive members of the cohort. A peripheral blood sample was collected from each donor, and TCR beta sequencing was performed on peripheral blood mononuclear cells. Genomic DNA extraction from the blood cell samples was performed with the Qiagen DNeasy Blood Extraction Kit.

The data were obtained in a study of cytomegalovirus exposure and HLA in healthy donors (dated by TCRdb to 2016 to 2017). Broadly, across the study: In an earlier analysis of some 550 of the donors, around 290 Gb of sequence data and 90 million to 120 million unique TCR beta sequences from approximately 180 million T cells were reported. About 320 gigabases of sequencing data and approximately 85 million unique TCR sequences were included in an early release covering 550 to 800 HLA-typed donors. Among the approximately 420 genotyped donors, approximately 76% belonged to the genetic ancestry cluster associated with self-reported Caucasian donors. The aim of the study was to test whether cataloging public T cell receptors could identify signatures of past pathogen exposure. Using immunosequencing, the study profiled T cell repertoires from roughly 650 subjects and related those repertoires to cytomegalovirus serostatus. Along with the roughly 670-subject first cohort, a separate validation cohort of over a hundred different subjects was used. High-throughput TCR immunosequencing, statistical association of individual TCRs with disease status, and machine learning were combined to predict cytomegalovirus infection status. To study patterns of TCR occurrence, a later analysis re-analyzed previously published TCR beta repertoires from several hundred donors and added high-resolution HLA genotyping. Rather than using new phenotypic data, the later analysis identified candidate immune exposures from TCR beta sequences and from how often those sequences occurred across donors. An earlier analysis of 500 to 650 of the donors applied high-throughput TCR beta sequencing to assess whether each TCR beta V gene segment acted as functional or pseudogenic. Donor age, sex, ethnicity and CMV serostatus were compiled alongside the repertoire data. In a later genetic analysis, genome-wide SNP genotypes for about three fifths of the roughly 670 donors were used, and that subset was treated as a discovery cohort. Every repertoire in the discovery cohort had been generated on one and the same sequencing platform. Both class I and class II loci were covered by HLA typing, at four-digit resolution. The number of typed donors differed by locus: roughly 629-640 for A, B, C, DRB1 and DQB1; 500 to 550 for DQA1; over 600 for DPA1; and around 450 for DPB1. A few DR-DQ haplotypes were treated as single units for association and clustering because of strong linkage in the cohort. Among approximately 370 genotyped donors of the cohort, an average of around 220,000 unique TCR beta nucleotide sequences was sequenced per donor, of which about 19% were non-productive.

Results and caveats for the whole study, not just this receptor: A further reported finding was that TCR beta sequences accurately predicted the HLA-A and HLA-B alleles for most subjects in the first cohort. Some IMGT-functional V segments, including TRBV6-2 and TRBV6-3, could not be distinguished by the 87-base-pair reads and were therefore excluded. The cohort was sequenced for TCR beta chains only, and without alpha or paired-chain data the features that could be detected were limited. The classifier was reported to diagnose cytomegalovirus status with high specificity and sensitivity in both the original and validation cohorts. A few of the identified cytomegalovirus-associated TCR beta chains were confirmed in vitro to be specific for cytomegalovirus antigens. Correlated functional status among segregating V segments might reflect linkage disequilibrium, but an unknown experimental factor could not be ruled out. Strong co-occurrence of HLA alleles, especially DR and DQ, made assigning TCR associations to individual alleles difficult. Most TCR sequences were seen in very few donors, while some public TCRs were found in many individuals. Because HLA typing was unavailable for some donors at each locus, only the typed subset was used in association tests. The authors suggested that the approach could potentially be extended to other disease states and immunological phenotypes. In a later analysis, HLA-associated TCR beta chains showed more clonal expansion and lower generation probabilities than non-associated chains that were equally common. An association between a missense DCLRE1C variant and V-gene and J-gene trimming of TCR beta chains was found in a later genetic analysis and replicated in an independent cohort. Around 16 rarely observed V segments, including chromosome 9 orphons, were excluded from the earlier analysis of some 590 of the donors because counts were too low. A cluster of highly shared sequence variants was judged likely to represent a technical artifact of the sequencing pipeline. In the study, roughly 160 TCR beta chains were listed as associated with cytomegalovirus. A later analysis found that most CMV-associated TCR beta chains appeared HLA-restricted, with HLA associations seemingly driven largely by CMV exposure. In a later analysis, the rate of TCR association differed among HLA loci, with DRB1 alleles having the most associated TCRs and HLA-C alleles having the fewest. For the cohort, immune exposure information was limited to CMV serostatus. A later analysis associated about 16,000 TCR beta sequences with specific HLA alleles at a false discovery rate of 0.05. Sequencing depth was assumed to be roughly uniform across donors in the presence/absence analyses, though that assumption may not hold. An earlier analysis of approximately 540 of the donors showed that most TCR beta V segments appeared in productive rearrangements either about 87% or about 30% of the time, which broadly matched IMGT annotations. A later analysis reported that several top co-occurrence clusters appeared linked to parvovirus B19, influenza, CMV and Epstein-Barr virus. In a later genetic analysis, fewer N-insertions in productive TCRs were reported among donors in an Asian-associated ancestry cluster than the approximately 670-donor mean.

The method was the immunoSEQ multiplex PCR assay. The multiplex PCR relied on a mix of 60 forward primers for TCR Vbeta segments and 13 reverse primers for TCR Jbeta segments. The CDR3 region of rearranged TCR beta genes was amplified from genomic DNA with a multiplex PCR assay. The Illumina HiSeq System was used to sequence the amplified TCR beta libraries as 87-base-pair reads. The published analysis was carried out like this. A later analysis tallied about 77 million unique TCR beta chains across the 660 or so repertoires, and around 9.9 million of those chains were shared by two or more donors. To remove PCR and sequencing errors, raw reads were error-corrected and collapsed into unique sequences using a nearest-neighbor algorithm that merged closely related sequences. CDR3 sequences were aligned to IMGT reference sequences to assign V, D and J gene segments. For a sequence to be retained, a match of at least six nucleotides to both a V gene segment and a J gene segment was required. Rearrangements were called productive when the CDR3 lacked stop codons and stayed in frame with V and J; all others were non-productive. CDR3 was defined according to IMGT convention as the region running from the second conserved V-encoded cysteine to the conserved J-encoded phenylalanine. The earlier analysis of approximately 500 of the donors excluded sequences that lacked an unambiguous match to a single V gene segment. In an earlier analysis of approximately 590 of the donors, a V segment was called functional when productive rearrangements were above 56.7%, and segregating when the standard deviation between donors exceeded 5%. A statistical classification framework was developed to diagnose cytomegalovirus status using the catalog of TCR beta chain sequences. In a later analysis, TCR nucleotide sequences were compared against IMGT/GENE-DB human TR gene sequences so that V and J genes could be assigned. In a later analysis, CDR3 sequences and most-parsimonious VDJ recombination scenarios were assigned using the TCRdist pipeline. In a later analysis, every TCR beta chain was defined by the combination of its CDR3 amino acid sequence and its V-gene family, and reads without a unique V-gene family were dropped. In a later analysis, several hundred highly shared, low-generation-probability nucleotide sequences were removed to address suspected cross-contamination and a sequencing artifact. In a later analysis, a clonal expansion index for each public chain was calculated from normalized within-repertoire ranks of inferred template counts. Generation probabilities in a later analysis came from a VDJ recombination model fitted to out-of-frame rearrangements, and those results were checked against IGoR. In a later analysis, TCR-TCR, TCR-HLA and TCR-CMV co-occurrence was scored with hypergeometric tests, and a repertoire-size bias correction was applied to TCR pairs. To estimate false discovery rates, a later analysis permuted the HLA or CMV assignments 20 times. In a later analysis, co-occurring TCRs were grouped using DBSCAN, with TCRdist sequence similarity added in when clustering inside HLA-allele-positive subsets. Co-occurrence clustering excluded repertoires with fewer than 30,000 or more than 120,000 public chains, plus five with anomalous nucleotide sharing. Imported from immuneACCESS, the table was reduced by TCRdb to in-frame sequences with V and J called. These copies leave out some clones; in studies compared against another copy, an unresolved V gene accounts for under half, and the cause of the remainder is not known. V, J and clone size derive from that table, while D and trimming were established from the DNA sequence. The sample's records list 200,000 to 250,000 clones. Roughly 0.98% of the sample comes from the top ten.

The sequenced sample was PBMCs. The TCR comes from a woman younger than 45 in good health and CMV-seropositive. The sequence links TRBV28 to TRBJ1-2; a stretch of 8 junction bases matches TRBD1. The CDR3 here reads CASSWTGLYGYTF. The DNA reads TGTGCCAGCAGTTGGACAGGGCTCTATGGCTACACCTTC.